This T cell receptor beta chain was recorded in a study of shared clonotypes between healthy human individuals (dated by TCRdb to 2020 to 2021). Regarding the complete study: Two women and a few men aged 18 to 49 years were included in the cohort. For each donor, CD4 naive and CD4 memory were each given three plates, CD8 naive was given two plates, and CD8 memory was given one plate. To estimate repertoire size and how much clonotype sharing occurs between individuals, the study deeply sequenced the blood TCR repertoires of five healthy adults. To increase sequencing depth and limit assay-specific biases, TCR repertoire library preparation and sequencing were carried out by different laboratories using diverse techniques. Each donor's leukapheresis produced roughly between roughly 0.85 and 9 billion PBMCs. The full study reports these points: Because the study included a small number of donors, the genetic and exposure-history diversity represented was limited. Pairwise subsampling indicated that sequencing depth was expected to affect the degree of clonotype sharing among donors. When a handful of donors were compared, the shared fraction of clonotypes was 5% to 6.5% for naive CD4, around 3.5% for naive CD8, 2% to 2.5% for memory CD4, and roughly 0.4% for memory CD8. Clonotypes shared by all four sorted-subset donors showed higher generation probabilities than non-shared clonotypes. Naive subsets generally had larger estimated clonotype richness than memory subsets did. Even with the large sequencing depth, rarefaction of the sorted-subset datasets indicated that sequencing was incomplete. Only blood was sampled, and tissue TCR repertoires likely differ from those in blood.

Trimming removed 0 bases from V and 9 bases from J, leaving 20 bases between the germline ends. The CDR3 sequence holds 16 residues, the cysteine and phenylalanine included. Just the 48-base CDR3 DNA is kept, in frame starting at base 1. Reading the germline V gene gives CDR1 MNHEY and CDR2 SVGAGI. Of note for this clone: Its antigen has not been determined. No per-base quality is available; no much larger clone lies one base away.

CD8 naive samples were CD45RO-negative cells positively selected for CCR7, giving a CD45RA+CCR7+ population that excluded TemRA cells. Donors were healthy HIV-negative adults with no recently reported acute infections or vaccinations. Every donor was a Caucasian adult living in Nashville, Tennessee, USA. Blood was collected by leukapheresis, and PBMCs were isolated by Ficoll-Histopaque density gradient centrifugation and then cryopreserved in liquid nitrogen vapor phase. Purity and quantity of every magnetically sorted T cell population were checked by analytical flow cytometry. Each sorted fraction had its genomic DNA isolated and then quantified by UV absorbance on a Nanodrop 2000c. Using the deep immunoSEQ assay, multiplex PCR amplified TCR CDR3 regions from genomic DNA. Extracted genomic DNA from each cell subset was spread evenly across all wells of several immunoSEQ 96-well plates, with each plate serving as a replicate. For sorted subsets, about 200 ng genomic DNA, equal to 30,000 to 35,000 T cell genomes, was loaded into each replicate PCR. The purified libraries were quantified using a Qubit 3.0 fluorometer, sized with a Bioanalyzer 2100, and then quantified again using the KAPA Library Quantification kit. A separate single-read 150-cycle Illumina NextSeq 550 flow cell was used to sequence each immunoSEQ 96-well plate. The original pipeline was this. Because the immunoSEQ output included only junctional sequences and no quality scores, the filtering could not be the same as the filtering used for full-length reads. Sequences were annotated with PyIR, a Python wrapper for IgBLAST v1.9, using IMGT germline references to assign V/J genes and CDR3. Reads with weak V/J assignments (E-value above 1e-6), missing CDR3, stop codons, out-of-frame junctions, or ambiguous translated residues were removed. V3J clonotypes were defined by identical inferred V gene, J gene, and CDR3 amino acid sequence. Percentage overlap between repertoires was calculated by dividing the number of shared unique clonotypes by the size of the smaller repertoire. Richness of each repertoire was evaluated using RTK rarefaction, the Chao1 estimator, and Recon v2.1 estimates of unobserved clonotypes. Generation probabilities for all TCRbeta clonotypes obtained by the gDNA method from a handful of donors were computed using OLGA. The table was pulled from immuneACCESS by TCRdb, which kept in-frame rearrangements only. Such tables lose some clones; where checked, under half of the loss comes from unresolved V genes, and the rest has no known cause. That table furnishes V, J and clone size, whereas the DNA furnished D and trimming. In all, the sample holds millions of clones, and around 96% of those were seen once. About 1.1% of the sample is held by the ten biggest clonotypes.

Sequences were obtained from naive CD8+ T cells sorted from blood. The cell subset or site label for this specimen denotes: CD45RA+CCR7+. The chain is encoded by TRBV6-5 joined to TRBJ2-5; the D region possibly corresponds to TRBD2 (7 bases align). The TCR originated in a man younger than 35 in good health. The DNA sequence is as follows: TGTGCCAGCAGTTACTCTGGGGGGGGGCCGGGCACGGCCCAGTACTTC. This is translated as CASSYSGGGPGTAQYF.